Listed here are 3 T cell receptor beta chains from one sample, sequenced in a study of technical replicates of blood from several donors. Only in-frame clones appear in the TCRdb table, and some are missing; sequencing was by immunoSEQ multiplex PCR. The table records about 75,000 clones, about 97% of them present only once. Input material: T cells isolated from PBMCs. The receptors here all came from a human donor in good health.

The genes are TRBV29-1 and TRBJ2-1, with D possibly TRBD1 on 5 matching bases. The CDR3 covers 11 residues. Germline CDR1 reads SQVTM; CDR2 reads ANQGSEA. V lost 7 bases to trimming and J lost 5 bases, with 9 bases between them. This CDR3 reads CSALQDNEQFF. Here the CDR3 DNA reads TGCAGCGCTCTACAGGACAATGAGCAGTTCTTC.

The CDR3 region has the DNA TGTGCCAGCTCACCTGGGCAAGGGAGGCTCGAGCAGTACTTC. Protein product: CASSPGQGRLEQYF. The chain joins TRBV18 to TRBJ2-7; tentatively, D is TRBD2 (6 bases). CDR3 size: 14 residues. The germline V gene encodes CDR1 KGHSH and CDR2 LQKENI. The V gene lost 3 bases and the J gene lost 6 bases, with 15 bases spanning the gap.

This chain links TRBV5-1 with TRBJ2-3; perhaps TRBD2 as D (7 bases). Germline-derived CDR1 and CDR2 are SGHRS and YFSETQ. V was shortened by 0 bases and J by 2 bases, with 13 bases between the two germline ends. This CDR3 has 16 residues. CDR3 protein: CASSLEGGGTTDTQYF. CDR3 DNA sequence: TGCGCCAGCAGCTTGGAGGGGGGAGGGACCACAGATACGCAGTATTTT. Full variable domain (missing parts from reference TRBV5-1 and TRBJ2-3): KAGVTQTPRYLIKTRGQQVTLSCSPISGHRSVSWYQQTPGQGLQFLFEYFSETQRNKGNFPGRFSGRQFSNSRSEMNVSTLELGDSALYLCASSLEGGGTTDTQYFGPGTRLTVL.